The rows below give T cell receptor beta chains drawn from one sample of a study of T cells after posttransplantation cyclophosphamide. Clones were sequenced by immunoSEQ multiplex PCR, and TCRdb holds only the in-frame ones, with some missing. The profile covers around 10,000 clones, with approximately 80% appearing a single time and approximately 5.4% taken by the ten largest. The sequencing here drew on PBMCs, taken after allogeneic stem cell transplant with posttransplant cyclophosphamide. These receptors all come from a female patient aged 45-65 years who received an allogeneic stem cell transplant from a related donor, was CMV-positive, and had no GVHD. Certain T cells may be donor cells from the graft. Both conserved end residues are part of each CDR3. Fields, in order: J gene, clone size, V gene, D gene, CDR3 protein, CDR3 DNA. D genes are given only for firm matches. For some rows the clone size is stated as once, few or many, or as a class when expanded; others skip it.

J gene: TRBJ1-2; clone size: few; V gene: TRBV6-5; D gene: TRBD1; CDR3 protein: CASRRRGLNYGYTF; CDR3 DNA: TGTGCCAGCAGACGGAGGGGGCTCAATTATGGCTACACCTTC
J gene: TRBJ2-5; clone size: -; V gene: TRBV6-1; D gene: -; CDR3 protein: CASSEGGGARETQYF; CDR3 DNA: TGTGCCAGCAGTGAAGGAGGGGGGGCTCGTGAGACCCAGTACTTC
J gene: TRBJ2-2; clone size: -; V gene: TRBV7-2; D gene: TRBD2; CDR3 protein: CASSLELAGYLRGELFF; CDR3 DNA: TGTGCCAGCAGCTTAGAACTAGCGGGATACTTGCGGGGGGAGCTGTTTTTT
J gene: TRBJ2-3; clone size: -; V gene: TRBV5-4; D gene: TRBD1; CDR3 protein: CASSASTGLSTDTQYF; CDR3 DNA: TGTGCCAGCAGCGCCTCGACAGGGCTTAGCACAGATACGCAGTATTTT
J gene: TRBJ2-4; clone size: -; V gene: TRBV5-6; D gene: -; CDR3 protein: CASSNGGQIIQYF; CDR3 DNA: TGTGCCAGCAGCAACGGGGGGCAGATAATTCAGTACTTC
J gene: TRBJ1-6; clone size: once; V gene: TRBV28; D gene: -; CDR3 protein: CASSLAAVPTLHF; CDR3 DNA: TGTGCCAGCAGTTTAGCGGCAGTCCCAACCCTCCACTTT
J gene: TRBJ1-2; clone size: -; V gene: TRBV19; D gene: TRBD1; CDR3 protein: CASSIVQGAPGGYTF; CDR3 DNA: TGTGCCAGTAGTATCGTACAGGGGGCGCCGGGTGGCTACACCTTC
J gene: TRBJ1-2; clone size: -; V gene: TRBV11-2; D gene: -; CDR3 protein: CASSARPRDTYGYTF; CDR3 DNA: TGTGCCAGCAGCGCGCGCCCCCGGGACACCTATGGCTACACCTTC
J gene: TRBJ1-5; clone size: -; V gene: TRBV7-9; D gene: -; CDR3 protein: CASSQGHDTQPQHF; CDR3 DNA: TGTGCCAGCAGCCAGGGCCACGATACGCAGCCCCAGCATTTT
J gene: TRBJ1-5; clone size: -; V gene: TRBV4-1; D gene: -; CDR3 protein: CASSQEGQGRNQPQHF; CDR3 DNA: TGCGCCAGCAGCCAAGAGGGCCAGGGCCGGAATCAGCCCCAGCATTTT